The 9 T cell receptor beta chains below all came from one sample that was sequenced in a study of blood T cell repertoires in COVID-19. TCRdb's table, derived via immunoSEQ multiplex PCR, lists solely in-frame clones and lacks some. This table holds approximately 300,000 clones, nearly 90% found once. What was sequenced was PBMCs or T cells enriched from blood (not recorded which). These receptors were obtained from a woman aged 30 to 39 who had recovered from COVID-19.

J is TRBJ2-5 and V is TRBV7-8; 16 bases are shared with TRBD2. The trim removed 4 bases at V and 5 bases at J, leaving 10 bases unmatched. The CDR3 runs to 18 residues. Per germline, CDR1 SGHVS and CDR2 FQNEAQ. This CDR3 is CASSWLGLAGGPGETQYF. The CDR3 bases are TGTGCCAGCAGCTGGCTGGGACTAGCGGGGGGGCCCGGGGAGACCCAGTACTTC.

In this sample, this clone turned up a few times. The rearrangement links TRBV5-8 to TRBJ1-2, with TRBD1 matching over 7 bases. This CDR3 is built from 13 residues. Germline loops: CDR1 SGHTS, CDR2 YDEGEE. V dropped 5 bases and J dropped 6; count of bases not matched to a gene: 7. This CDR3 reads CASSPDRTNGYTF. For the CDR3, the DNA is TGTGCCAGCAGTCCGGACAGGACAAATGGCTACACCTTC.

The rearrangement uses TRBV10-3 and TRBJ1-3; TRBD1 might be the D (6 bases). This CDR3 is 14 amino acids long. The germline CDR1 and CDR2 sequences are ENHRY and SYGVKD. The V end lost 11 bases, the J end lost 0 bases, and 14 bases lay between the germline ends. The CDR3: CAGGGPTSGNTIYF. The CDR3 DNA is TGTGCCGGGGGCGGGCCAACCTCTGGAAACACCATATATTTT.

V usage is TRBV27 and J usage is TRBJ2-2; D gene ambiguous. The CDR3 loop spans 11 amino acids. The ends were cut back, 6 bases at V and 5 bases at J, with 4 bases in the middle. Germline assignment: CDR1 MNHEY and CDR2 SMNVEV (reference sequence). CDR3 coding DNA: TGTGCCAGCAGCCATACCGGGGAGCTGTTTTTT. Translated: CASSHTGELFF.

J is TRBJ1-4 and V is TRBV6-5; the match to TRBD1 covers 8 bases. V gave up 6 bases and J gave up 8 bases; unmatched junction bases: 8. This CDR3 contains 14 residues. CDR1 and CDR2 from the germline V gene are MNHEY and SVGAGI. CDR3 coding DNA: TGTGCCAGCAGCCTCGACAGGGGAGGCGAAAAACTGTTTTTT. Its protein is CASSLDRGGEKLFF.

The chain links TRBV14 to TRBJ2-2; D unclear. V lost 1 base to trimming and J lost 3 bases, with 6 bases between them. The CDR3 has 14 amino acids. Per the germline V gene, CDR1 is SGHDN and CDR2 is FVKESK. The CDR3 nucleotides are TGTGCCAGCAGCCAAGTCTCCTACACCGGGGAGCTGTTTTTT. Translation: CASSQVSYTGELFF. Combining the CDR3 with reference TRBV14 and TRBJ2-2 gives the whole variable domain EAGVTQFPSHSVIEKGQTVTLRCDPISGHDNLYWYRRVMGKEIKFLLHFVKESKQDESGMPNNRFLAERTGGTYSTLKVQPAELEDSGVYFCASSQVSYTGELFFGEGSRLTVL.

This clone came up once. The chain recombines TRBV7-9 with TRBJ1-2, with unresolved D. Germline-derived CDR1 and CDR2 are SEHNR and FQNEAQ (reference sequence). V was trimmed by 5 bases and J by 0 bases, leaving 13 bases between them. This CDR3 has 15 amino acids. The CDR3 nucleotides are TGTGCCAGCAGCACTACGGCCGGAGCTAACTATGGCTACACCTTC. Its protein is CASSTTAGANYGYTF.

The V call is TRBV4-1, the J call TRBJ1-5; D gene unclear. The length of the CDR3 is 11 residues. Trimming took 10 bases from V and 4 from J, leaving 8 bases between them. Germline CDR1 and CDR2: MGHRA and YSYEKL. CDR3 sequence (DNA): TGCGCCACCGGTCCGAATCAGCCCCAGCATTTT. Residues: CATGPNQPQHF.

The chain carries TRBV19 and TRBJ1-6; 8 nucleotides match TRBD1. CDR3 length equals 15 residues. CDR1 LNHDA and CDR2 SQIVND come from the germline V gene (reference sequence). The ends lost 6 bases at V and 8 bases at J; junction bases unmatched: 9. CDR3 residues: CASSQDRVEHSPLHF. In nucleotides, the CDR3 is TGTGCCAGTAGCCAGGACAGGGTGGAGCATTCACCCCTCCACTTT.